The present TCR beta chain was sequenced within a study of cytomegalovirus exposure and HLA in healthy donors. Researchers ran the PCR with 60 Vbeta and 13 Jbeta primers. Using immunoSEQ multiplex PCR, the repertoire was profiled, and TCRdb retains in-frame clones only, with some absent. Recorded for this sample: 75,000 to 90,000 clones. V lost 4 bases, J lost 0 bases, and 4 bases lay in between. Per the germline V gene, CDR1 is SGHRS and CDR2 is YFSETQ. The CDR3 runs 12 residues. Material: PBMCs. This clonotype originated in a woman in her fifties or sixties in good health and CMV-seronegative. This sequence joins TRBV5-1 and TRBJ1-2; D is unclear. CDR3 nucleotide sequence: TGCGCCAGCAGCGTCTCTAACTATGGCTACACCTTC. Its protein is CASSVSNYGYTF.